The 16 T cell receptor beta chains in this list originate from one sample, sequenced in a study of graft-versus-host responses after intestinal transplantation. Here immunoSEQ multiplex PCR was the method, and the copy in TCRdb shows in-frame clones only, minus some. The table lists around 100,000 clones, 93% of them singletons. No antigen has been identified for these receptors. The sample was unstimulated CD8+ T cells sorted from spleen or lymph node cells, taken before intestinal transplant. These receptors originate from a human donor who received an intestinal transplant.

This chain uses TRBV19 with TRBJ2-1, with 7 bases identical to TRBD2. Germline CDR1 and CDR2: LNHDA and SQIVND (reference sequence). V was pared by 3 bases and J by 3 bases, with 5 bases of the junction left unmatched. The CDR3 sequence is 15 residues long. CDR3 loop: CASSIGLELYNEQFF. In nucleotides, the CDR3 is TGTGCCAGTAGTATCGGACTAGAACTCTACAATGAGCAGTTCTTC.

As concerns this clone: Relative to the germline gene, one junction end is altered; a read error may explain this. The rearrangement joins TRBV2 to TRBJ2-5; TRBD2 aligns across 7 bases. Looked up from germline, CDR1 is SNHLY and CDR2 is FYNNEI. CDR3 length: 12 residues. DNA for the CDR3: TGTGCCAGCCGGGGCAGCCCAGCGGGGATTGACTTC. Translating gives CASRGSPAGIDF.

The CDR3 region is CASSPGTGHINGYTF. CDR3 DNA sequence: TGTGCCAGCAGCCCCGGAACAGGGCACATTAATGGCTACACCTTC. The chain links TRBV7-8 to TRBJ1-2; a possible D gene is TRBD1 (6 bases). This CDR3 is 15 amino acids long. The V end lost 5 bases, the J end lost 6 bases, and 19 bases lay between the germline ends. Germline CDR1 is SGHVS and CDR2 is FQNEAQ.

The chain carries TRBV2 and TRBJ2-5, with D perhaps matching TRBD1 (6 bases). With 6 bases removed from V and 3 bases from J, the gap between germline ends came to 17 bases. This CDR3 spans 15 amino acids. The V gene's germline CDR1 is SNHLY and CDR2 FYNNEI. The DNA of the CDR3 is TGTGCCAGCAGCTCTGGGGGCGCGGTGGAAGAGACCCAGTACTTC. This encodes CASSSGGAVEETQYF. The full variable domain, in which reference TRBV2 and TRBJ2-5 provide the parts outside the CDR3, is EPEVTQTPSHQVTQMGQEVILRCVPISNHLYFYWYRQILGQKVEFLVSFYNNEISEKSEIFDDQFSVERPDGSNFTLKIRSTKLEDSAMYFCASSSGGAVEETQYFGPGTRLLVL.

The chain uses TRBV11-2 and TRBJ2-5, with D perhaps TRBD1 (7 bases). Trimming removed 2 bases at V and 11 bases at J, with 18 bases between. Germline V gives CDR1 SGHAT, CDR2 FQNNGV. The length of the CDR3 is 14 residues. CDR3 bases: TGTGCCAGCAGCTTATTGGGCCGGGGGACAGAGCAGTACTTC. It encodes CASSLLGRGTEQYF. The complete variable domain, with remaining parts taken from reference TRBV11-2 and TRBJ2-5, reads EAGVAQSPRYKIIEKRQSVAFWCNPISGHATLYWYQQILGQGPKLLIQFQNNGVVDDSQLPKDRFSAERLKGVDSTLKIQPAKLEDSAVYLCASSLLGRGTEQYFGPGTRLLVL.

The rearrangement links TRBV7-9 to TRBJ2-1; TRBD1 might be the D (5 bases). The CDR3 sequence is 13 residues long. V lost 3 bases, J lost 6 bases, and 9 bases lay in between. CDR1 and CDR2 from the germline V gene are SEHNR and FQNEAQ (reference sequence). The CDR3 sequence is CASSFTGFNEQFF. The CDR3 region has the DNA TGTGCCAGCAGCTTCACAGGTTTCAATGAGCAGTTCTTC.

The CDR3 loop is CASSLVENTGELFF. The CDR3 DNA reads as TGTGCCAGCAGCTTAGTTGAGAACACCGGGGAGCTGTTTTTT. The rearrangement links TRBV7-9 to TRBJ2-2; D is unclear. V was pared by 1 base and J by 1 base, with 4 bases between. The CDR3 covers 14 residues. Germline V gene sequence: CDR1 SEHNR, CDR2 FQNEAQ (reference sequence).

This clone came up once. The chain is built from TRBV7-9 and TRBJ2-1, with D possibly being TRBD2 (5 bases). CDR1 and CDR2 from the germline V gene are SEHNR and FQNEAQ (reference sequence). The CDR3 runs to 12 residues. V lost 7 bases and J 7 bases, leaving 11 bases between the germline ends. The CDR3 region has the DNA TGTGCCAGCACCACGGGGAAGAATGAGCAGTTCTTC. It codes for CASTTGKNEQFF.

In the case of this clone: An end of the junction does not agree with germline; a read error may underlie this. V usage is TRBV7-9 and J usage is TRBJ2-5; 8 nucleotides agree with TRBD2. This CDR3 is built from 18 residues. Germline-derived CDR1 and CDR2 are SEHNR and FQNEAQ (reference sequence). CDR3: CASSLAAGVSGVLETQYF. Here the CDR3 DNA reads TGTGCCAGCAGTTTAGCCGCCGGGGTTAGCGGGGTGTTAGAGACCCAGTACTTC.

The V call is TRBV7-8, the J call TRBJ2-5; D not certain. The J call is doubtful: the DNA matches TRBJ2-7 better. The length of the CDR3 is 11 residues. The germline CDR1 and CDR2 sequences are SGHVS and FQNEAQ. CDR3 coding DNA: TGTGCCAGCAGCTTAATCGGCGAGCAGTACTTC. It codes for CASSLIGEQYF.

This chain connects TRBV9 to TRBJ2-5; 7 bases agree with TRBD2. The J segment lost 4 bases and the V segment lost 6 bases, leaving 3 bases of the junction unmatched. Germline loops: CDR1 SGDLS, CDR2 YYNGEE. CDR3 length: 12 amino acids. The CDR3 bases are TGTGCCAGCAAAGGGGAGGGAGAGACCCAGTACTTC. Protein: CASKGEGETQYF.

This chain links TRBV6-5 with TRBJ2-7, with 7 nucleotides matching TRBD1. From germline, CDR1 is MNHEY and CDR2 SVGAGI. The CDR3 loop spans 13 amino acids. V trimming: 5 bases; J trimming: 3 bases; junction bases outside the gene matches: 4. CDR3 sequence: CASSPGQDYEQYF. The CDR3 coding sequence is TGTGCCAGCAGTCCCGGACAGGACTACGAGCAGTACTTC.

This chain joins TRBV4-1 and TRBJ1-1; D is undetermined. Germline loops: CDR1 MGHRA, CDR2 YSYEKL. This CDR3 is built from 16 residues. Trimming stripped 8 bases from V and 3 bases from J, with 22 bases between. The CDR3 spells CASQPRWLLVYTEAFF. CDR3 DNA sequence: TGCGCCAGCCAGCCAAGGTGGTTGTTGGTTTACACTGAAGCTTTCTTT.

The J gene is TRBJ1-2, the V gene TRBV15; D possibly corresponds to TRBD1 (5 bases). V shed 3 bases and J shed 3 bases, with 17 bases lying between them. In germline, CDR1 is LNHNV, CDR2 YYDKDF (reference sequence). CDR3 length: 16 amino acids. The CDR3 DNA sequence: TGTGCCACCAGCAGGAACCTGGGGGAATCGGACTATGGCTACACCTTC. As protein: CATSRNLGESDYGYTF.

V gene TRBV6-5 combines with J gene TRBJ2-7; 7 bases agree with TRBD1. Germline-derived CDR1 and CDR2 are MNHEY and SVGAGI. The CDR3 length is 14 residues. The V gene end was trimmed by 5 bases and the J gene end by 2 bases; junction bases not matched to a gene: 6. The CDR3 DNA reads TGTGCCAGCAGTGAAGGGGGCAGTCCCTACGAGCAGTACTTC. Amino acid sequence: CASSEGGSPYEQYF.

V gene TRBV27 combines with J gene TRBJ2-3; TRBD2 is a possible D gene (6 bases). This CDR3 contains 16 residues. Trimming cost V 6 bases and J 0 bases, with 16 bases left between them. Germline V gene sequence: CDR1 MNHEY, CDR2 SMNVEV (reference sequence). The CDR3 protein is CASRQNGGASTDTQYF. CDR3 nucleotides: TGTGCCAGCAGACAAAACGGCGGGGCTAGCACAGATACGCAGTATTTT.